This passage covers 14 T cell receptor beta chains from one sample sequenced in a study of cytomegalovirus exposure and HLA in healthy donors. It was with 60 Vbeta and 13 Jbeta primers that the PCR ran. The assay was immunoSEQ multiplex PCR, and TCRdb's table has in-frame clones only and misses some. The data hold approximately 170,000 clones, with around 84% observed a single time. The sample comprised PBMCs. The receptors come from a boy between 2 and 10 years old in good health and CMV-seronegative.

The V gene is TRBV6-1, the J gene TRBJ2-7, with 7 bases aligning to TRBD1. With 4 bases clipped from V and 7 bases from J, the junction kept 10 bases outside the gene matches. The CDR3 contains 14 residues. Germline V lookup: CDR1 MNHNS, CDR2 SASEGT. The chain's CDR3 is CASSGWDRTLEQYF. CDR3 nucleotides: TGTGCCAGCAGTGGCTGGGACAGAACTCTGGAGCAGTACTTC.

The chain couples TRBV6-5 to TRBJ2-7; D is uncertain. V lost 4 bases, J lost 0 bases, and 10 bases lay in between. The CDR3 totals 14 residues. Germline V gives CDR1 MNHEY, CDR2 SVGAGI. CDR3 residues: CASSLMPSSYEQYF. In DNA form, the CDR3 reads TGTGCCAGCAGTTTGATGCCGAGCTCCTACGAGCAGTACTTC.

V and J are TRBV19 and TRBJ2-5, with D perhaps TRBD2 (5 bases). Trimming pared 0 bases from V and 2 bases from J, leaving 7 bases between. Germline values: CDR1 LNHDA, CDR2 SQIVND (reference sequence). The CDR3 spans 14 residues. This CDR3 is CASSIEGVQETQYF. The DNA for the CDR3 is TGTGCCAGTAGTATAGAGGGAGTACAAGAGACCCAGTACTTC.

A word on this clone: Other nucleotide sequences in the sample specify the same CDR3. The chain joins TRBV28 to TRBJ2-3, with D hard to call. This CDR3 region has 11 residues. Trimming took 4 bases from V and 5 from J, leaving 4 bases between them. The germline V gene has CDR1 MDHEN and CDR2 SYDVKM. The CDR3 DNA reads as TGTGCCAGCAGTTCCAGAGATACGCAGTATTTT. Protein sequence: CASSSRDTQYF.

A note on this clone: The sample contains more than one DNA sequence encoding this CDR3. The chain combines TRBV7-3 with TRBJ2-3; a possible D gene is TRBD2 (6 bases). The V gene's germline CDR1 is SGHTA and CDR2 FQGTGA. The germline V and J ends were trimmed by 5 bases and 4 bases, with 13 bases remaining between them. The CDR3 contains 14 residues. CDR3 nucleotides: TGTGCCAGCAGCCGAGCCGGGAGCCCAGATACGCAGTATTTT. It yields the protein CASSRAGSPDTQYF. Full variable domain (missing parts from reference TRBV7-3 and TRBJ2-3): GAGVSQTPSNKVTEKGKYVELRCDPISGHTALYWYRQSLGQGPEFLIYFQGTGAADDSGLPNDRFFAVRPEGSVSTLKIQRTERGDSAVYLCASSRAGSPDTQYFGPGTRLTVL.

The V call is TRBV30, the J call TRBJ2-1; D gene ambiguous. From germline, CDR1 is GTSNPN and CDR2 SVGIG (reference sequence). V was pared by 2 bases and J by 6 bases, with 11 bases between. This CDR3 is 13 amino acids long. CDR3 DNA sequence: TGTGCCTGGAGTTGGCAGTTCTTCAATGAGCAGTTCTTC. As protein: CAWSWQFFNEQFF.

This clone is a singleton in its sample. V usage is TRBV5-6 and J usage is TRBJ2-7, with D possibly matching TRBD1 (5 bases). Germline loops: CDR1 SGHDT, CDR2 YYEEEE. The CDR3 covers 14 residues. The V gene lost 2 bases and the J gene lost 3 bases, with 12 bases spanning the gap. The CDR3 loop is CASSFGTGFYEQYF. The CDR3, as DNA: TGTGCCAGCAGCTTCGGAACAGGCTTCTACGAGCAGTACTTC.

V usage is TRBV5-1 and J usage is TRBJ2-1, with 10 positions matching TRBD2. The CDR3 runs to 15 residues. Germline CDR1 reads SGHRS; CDR2 reads YFSETQ. Trimming took 4 bases from V and 2 from J; bases not matched to a gene: 3. CDR3 in DNA: TGCGCCAGCAGCCCCGGGACTAGCGCCTACAATGAGCAGTTCTTC. Its translation is CASSPGTSAYNEQFF.

The J gene is TRBJ2-1, the V gene TRBV2; 8 bases agree with TRBD2. This CDR3 contains 16 residues. With 9 bases clipped from V and 2 bases from J, the junction kept 12 bases outside the gene matches. CDR1 SNHLY and CDR2 FYNNEI come from the germline V gene. The CDR3 nucleotides read TGTGCCAGAAGTAAGACTCGGGAGGGGACCTACAATGAGCAGTTCTTC. The encoded protein is CARSKTREGTYNEQFF.

The CDR3 DNA reads as TGTGCCAGCAGCCCCTGGGCGGGTGAAAATGAGCAGTTCTTC. Translation: CASSPWAGENEQFF. The chain links TRBV7-3 to TRBJ2-1; D is perhaps TRBD2 (5 bases). The CDR3 covers 14 residues. V was clipped by 5 bases and J by 7 bases, with 15 bases between them. CDR1 is SGHTA, CDR2 FQGTGA, per germline.

The genes are TRBV18 and TRBJ2-7, with 7 nucleotides matching TRBD1. Germline V gives CDR1 KGHSH, CDR2 LQKENI. The J segment lost 3 bases and the V segment lost 6 bases, leaving 11 bases of the junction unmatched. This CDR3 is 15 amino acids long. The CDR3 DNA reads as TGTGCCAGCTCGCTTGGACAGGCACTGGGCTACGAGCAGTACTTC. It is translated as CASSLGQALGYEQYF.

The chain couples TRBV7-8 to TRBJ2-1, with D hard to call. Looked up from germline, CDR1 is SGHVS and CDR2 is FQNEAQ. The CDR3 is 12 amino acids. Trimming removed 5 bases at V and 3 bases at J, with 5 bases between. The CDR3 DNA reads as TGTGCCAGCAGCCACATCTACAATGAGCAGTTCTTC. This sequence encodes CASSHIYNEQFF.

The genes are TRBV5-1 and TRBJ2-3; 9 bases are a match to TRBD2. The CDR3 sequence is 16 residues long. V shed 4 bases and J 6 bases; nucleotides not matched to a gene: 12. CDR1 and CDR2 from the germline V gene are SGHRS and YFSETQ. The CDR3 loop reads CASSPLGGRGGDTQYF. The CDR3 region has the DNA TGCGCCAGCAGCCCCCTCGGGGGGCGGGGGGGTGATACGCAGTATTTT.

CDR3 in amino acids: CASSPLGTVNEKLFF. The CDR3 DNA is TGTGCCAGCTCACCTCTCGGGACAGTTAATGAAAAACTGTTTTTT. The rearrangement links TRBV18 to TRBJ1-4, with TRBD1 identical over 7 bases. Per the germline V gene, CDR1 is KGHSH and CDR2 is LQKENI. V dropped 3 bases and J dropped 4; count of bases not matched to a gene: 5. The CDR3 length is 15 residues.